This T cell receptor beta chain was sequenced during a study of blood T cell repertoires in COVID-19. Study overall: COVID-19 samples, acute and convalescent, were from the United States, Italy and Spain. The cDNA or gDNA used as material had been derived from T cells, B-cell-depleted T cells, or PBMCs.

Authors' methods: Reference gene primers were amplified, and this amplification served to estimate nucleated cell counts. Libraries were prepared by immunoSEQ multiplex PCR; TCRdb keeps only in-frame clonotypes and omits some of them. V and J calls plus clone size are reproduced from that table; the DNA served to infer D and trimming. Here the sample spans some 320,000 clones, around 87% being singletons. CDR1 KGHSH and CDR2 LQKENI come from the germline V gene. The CDR3 spans 14 residues. V was shortened by 4 bases and J by 5 bases, with 15 bases between the two germline ends. The material sequenced was peripheral blood. This TCR was sampled from a woman between 50 and 59 years old who had recovered from COVID-19. V is TRBV18 and J is TRBJ2-7, with D possibly being TRBD1 (6 bases). The CDR3 DNA follows: TGTGCCAGCTCACAAACAGGGATTAGGGACGAGCAGTACTTC. Protein sequence: CASSQTGIRDEQYF.